Listed here is a single T cell receptor beta chain. Antigen specificity is unknown. V lost 3 bases and J lost 14, with 11 bases in between. CDR1 SGHAT and CDR2 FQNNGV come from the germline V gene. The CDR3 is made up of 11 amino acids. These data are taken from a study of cytomegalovirus exposure and HLA in healthy donors. Turning to the study itself: Earlier, 117 million unique TCR beta sequences were recovered from approximately 180 million T cells by an analysis.

The PCR ran on 60 Vbeta and 13 Jbeta primers. Sequencing was performed with immunoSEQ multiplex PCR; in TCRdb, only in-frame clones are kept and a portion is missing. The repertoire holds about 78,000 clones, with roughly three quarters as singletons. Study results and limitations: In a later analysis, several top co-occurrence clusters appeared linked to parvovirus B19, influenza, CMV and Epstein-Barr virus. The study recorded 150 to 200 TCR beta chains that were cytomegalovirus-associated.

Nominal health characterized the donors when sampled, though unrecorded immune exposures were likely. The genes are TRBV11-2 and TRBJ2-1; tentatively, D is TRBD1 (6 bases). The sequence derives from a woman in her 50s in good health and CMV-seropositive. Sequencing input: PBMCs. The CDR3 sequence is CASSFRGKKFF. The CDR3 coding sequence is TGTGCCAGCAGCTTTAGGGGGAAAAAGTTCTTC.